Reported below is one T cell receptor (beta chain). This record belongs to a study of CD8 T cells in Susac syndrome. CDR1 LNHNV and CDR2 YYDKDF come from the germline V gene (reference sequence). The CDR3 has 14 amino acids. Trimming removed 1 base from V and 8 bases from J; junction bases left unmatched: 2. With random hexamers, roughly 0.45 to 1 ug RNA was reverse transcribed. TCR beta CDR3 was amplified by immunoSEQ covering 54 Vbeta and 13 Jbeta. A single record per CDR3 protein comes from TCRdb applying MiXCR to the immunoSEQ multiplex PCR reads. The table records more than 200,000 distinct CDR3 sequences, around 93% of them present only once. The sequenced target, TCR beta, came from blood CD8+ and CD4+ T cells. Control patients had untreated stable or active relapsing-remitting multiple sclerosis by revised McDonald criteria. FACS enriched CD8+ TEMRA cells, while bulk CD8+ and CD4+ were negatively isolated.

The chain employs TRBV15 and TRBJ1-3; 10 nucleotides match TRBD1. The clonotype originates from a human donor with multiple sclerosis. The sequenced material came from CD4+ T cells from PBMCs. In DNA form, the CDR3 reads TGTGCCACCAGCAGAGTGGGACAGGGGCACACCATATATTTT. It translates to CATSRVGQGHTIYF.